Below are 7 T cell receptor beta chains sequenced from a single sample in a study of long-term antiretroviral therapy in people with HIV. Sequencing relied on immunoSEQ assay v3.0, run at survey level. Profiled with immunoSEQ multiplex PCR; TCRdb holds only in-frame clones, not every one. The sample has around 20,000 clones; roughly 78% are singletons. Sequencing used unsorted PBMCs, obtained at the start of antiretroviral therapy, before treatment. Source of these receptors: a man younger than 35 with HIV.

The chain employs TRBV5-6 and TRBJ1-1; D is uncertain. The germline gives CDR1 SGHDT, CDR2 YYEEEE. The CDR3 extends over 12 amino acids. Between the trimmed V and J ends, which lost 5 bases and 1 base, there was a span of 6 bases. CDR3 in DNA: TGTGCCAGCAGGGTAAGGAACACTGAAGCTTTCTTT. Amino acid sequence: CASRVRNTEAFF.

J is TRBJ1-1 and V is TRBV9, with 7 positions matching TRBD1. Germline V gene lookup returns CDR1 SGDLS and CDR2 YYNGEE. The CDR3 extends over 17 amino acids. V shed 0 bases, J shed 0 bases, and the junction held 8 bases outside the gene matches. CDR3 protein: CASSVEGAQGMNTEAFF. DNA for the CDR3: TGTGCCAGCAGCGTAGAGGGGGCGCAGGGAATGAACACTGAAGCTTTCTTT.

The V and J genes are TRBV19 and TRBJ2-5, with D possibly TRBD2 on 7 matching bases. V shed 3 bases and J shed 2 bases, with 13 bases lying between them. The CDR3 runs 15 residues. Germline-derived CDR1 and CDR2 are LNHDA and SQIVND (reference sequence). CDR3 residues: CASSIGGAAQETQYF. CDR3 DNA sequence: TGTGCCAGTAGTATTGGGGGGGCCGCACAAGAGACCCAGTACTTC.

This chain connects TRBV6-5 to TRBJ1-2; D remains ambiguous. Deletions cut 6 bases from V and 5 bases from J, with 10 bases between. Germline CDR1 reads MNHEY; CDR2 reads SVGAGI. The CDR3 loop spans 12 amino acids. CDR3 coding DNA: TGTGCCAGCAGGAAAGGAGCTTATGGCTACACCTTC. Protein sequence: CASRKGAYGYTF.

This clone came up once. V usage is TRBV4-1 and J usage is TRBJ2-5, with a possible D match to TRBD1 (5 bases). This CDR3 comprises 17 residues. The V end was cut by 1 base, the J end by 4 bases, with 19 bases between. Per germline, CDR1 MGHRA and CDR2 YSYEKL. CDR3 loop: CASSQGWGGSPRETQYF. The CDR3 DNA sequence: TGCGCCAGCAGCCAAGGTTGGGGCGGATCCCCTAGAGAGACCCAGTACTTC.

The V call is TRBV6-5, the J call TRBJ2-1, with 11 bases fitting TRBD1. CDR1 MNHEY and CDR2 SVGAGI come from the germline V gene. J lost 7 bases, V lost 8 bases, and 4 bases had no gene match. The CDR3 covers 13 residues. DNA of the CDR3: TGTGCCAGCGGACAGGGGGCAGTAAATGAGCAGTTCTTC. Translating gives CASGQGAVNEQFF.

The chain recombines TRBV5-4 with TRBJ2-7; TRBD2 aligns across 10 bases. The CDR3 is made up of 15 amino acids. The germline gives CDR1 SGHNT, CDR2 YYREEE (reference sequence). V was pared by 0 bases and J by 5 bases, with 5 bases of the junction left unmatched. The DNA of the CDR3 is TGTGCCAGCAGCTTGGAGGCTAGCGGGAGCGACGAGCAGTACTTC. Protein sequence: CASSLEASGSDEQYF.